This T cell receptor (beta chain) stems from a study of T cell responses to AZD1222 COVID-19 vaccine (dated by TCRdb to about 2021). The study in broad terms: Because spike-specific TCR depth and breadth did not differ between the two schedules, AZD1222 recipients who got a second dose at roughly 4 weeks were pooled with those who got a second dose at roughly 12 weeks. A total of 240 or so trial participants underwent TCR sequencing, of whom more than 200 had received two doses of AZD1222 and 26 had received two doses of the MenACWY control vaccine. Trial participants were enrolled by age into subgroups of 18-55, 56-69 and 70-plus years, and roughly 160, 29 and 62 TCR-sequenced participants, respectively, were included in these subgroups.

The meaning of the sample's time point label: baseline before first vaccination. Vaccinee samples were obtained from the UK trials COV001 and COV002, which included a single-blind randomized controlled phase 2/3 trial of AZD1222 (ChAdOx1 nCoV-19) in healthy adults. For TCRbeta chain sequencing, PBMC samples from trial participants were taken at day 0 and at day 28 after the second dose. With regard to this clone: Its target antigen remains unknown. Per-base quality was not reported, and no clone a single base away is much larger than it.

The germline V gene provides CDR1 SGHRS and CDR2 YFSETQ. Trimming at the junction amounts to 4 bases on V and 6 bases on J, and the germline ends lie 20 bases apart. The CDR3, cysteine through phenylalanine, is 16 amino acids long. The retained sequence is limited to the CDR3, 48 bases, with the frame set at the first base. The CDR3 regions of human TCRbeta chains were analyzed by immunosequencing. In the authors' own workflow: TCRs in the repertoires were matched against a reference library of SARS-CoV-2-specific TCRs that had been generated with the MIRA antigen-specificity platform. Breadth was defined as the fraction of unique TCRs that were SARS-CoV-2-associated, and depth was defined as the fraction of total T cells that were SARS-CoV-2-associated. Using the MIRA data, each spike-specific TCR was mapped to the spike region that the TCR reacts to and placed in a CD4 or CD8 class. Log10-transformed breadth and depth values were compared by one-way ANOVA with Sidak's multiple comparisons tests. TCRdb's version of the immuneACCESS table is confined to in-frame rearrangements and falls short of the full clone set. An unresolved V gene accounts for under half of the shortfall where checked; the remainder is of unknown origin. The DNA gave D and trimming, while V, J and clone size come from that table. The sample data list 120,000 or so clones, and just under 90% of these were observed just once. The top ten hold 3.5% to 4.5% of the sample.

Broad study findings and their caveats: The 56-69-year group was small, and its depth increase did not reach significance, likely because of low power. Because no samples from the day 14 peak response were available, repertoires could be characterized only after the peak T cell response. Only six AZD1222 recipients were SARS-CoV-2 seropositive at baseline, limiting conclusions about previously exposed vaccinees. The vaccine-associated CD4 TCRs covered the entire spike protein, and the dominant responses fell in regions 160-218 and 743-854. Reportedly, almost half of the unique spike-specific TCRs recognized epitopes lying outside the regions that are mutated in the B.1.351 and B.1.1.7 variants. After two AZD1222 doses, both the breadth and the depth of spike-specific TCRs were significantly higher than at day 0 and than in MenACWY recipients. Participants were mostly white British, with more females than males. The authors suggested clonal diversity may have been underestimated.

The receptor was isolated from an adult in good health. The source material was peripheral blood, sampled on day 0 of AZD1222 vaccination. The chain is made from TRBV5-1 and TRBJ2-1; the D region possibly corresponds to TRBD1 (6 bases align). For the CDR3, the sequence is CASSAETGFGGNEQFF. The nucleotide sequence reads TGCGCCAGCAGCGCCGAGACAGGATTCGGCGGCAATGAGCAGTTCTTC.